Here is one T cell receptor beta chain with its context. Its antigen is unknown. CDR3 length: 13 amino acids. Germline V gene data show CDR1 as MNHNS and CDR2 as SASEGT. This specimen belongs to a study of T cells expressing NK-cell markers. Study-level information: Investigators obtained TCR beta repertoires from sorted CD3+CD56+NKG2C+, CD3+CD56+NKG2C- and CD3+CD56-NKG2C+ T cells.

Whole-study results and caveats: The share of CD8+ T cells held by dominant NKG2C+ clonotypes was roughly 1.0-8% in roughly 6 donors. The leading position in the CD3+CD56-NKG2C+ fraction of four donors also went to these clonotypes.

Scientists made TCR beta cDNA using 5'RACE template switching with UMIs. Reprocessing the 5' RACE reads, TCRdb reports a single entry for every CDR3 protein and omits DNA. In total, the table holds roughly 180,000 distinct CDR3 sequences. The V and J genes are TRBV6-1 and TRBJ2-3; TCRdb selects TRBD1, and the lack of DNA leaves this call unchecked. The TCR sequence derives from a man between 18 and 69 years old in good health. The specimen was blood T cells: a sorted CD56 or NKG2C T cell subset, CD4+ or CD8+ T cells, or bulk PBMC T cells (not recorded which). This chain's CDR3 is CGAGPLSTDTQYF.